These 28 T cell receptor beta chains were all obtained from the same sample, sequenced in a study of human T cells and chemical hapten exposure. Via MiXCR, TCRdb re-called the RACE reads, giving one row per CDR3 protein. This table holds tens of thousands of distinct CDR3 sequences, roughly a tenth found once. Indicated time point: patch test 3, about 24 weeks after DPC sensitization. As for treatment: therapeutic diphenylcyclopropenone sensitization with weekly scalp DPC. The sample consisted of whole blood, taken in connection with sensitization to the hapten diphenylcyclopropenone (DPC). These receptors were collected from a woman aged 50 to 60 with alopecia areata. Some clones in this sample may be carry-over from other donors' samples.

Ten or more counts support this clonotype. CDR3 loop: CASSPLGQVGNEQYF. CDR3 in DNA: TGTGCCAGCAGCCCACTCGGACAGGTCGGAAACGAGCAGTACTTC. The V gene is TRBV12-3 or TRBV12-4, the J gene TRBJ2-7; TRBD1 agrees at 7 bases. The CDR3 loop spans 15 amino acids. The V and J ends lost 6 bases and 5 bases, in that order; junction bases with no gene match: 13.

The chain couples TRBV29-1 to TRBJ2-5; no definite D call. This CDR3 is built from 13 residues. Trimming cost V 6 bases and J 5 bases, with 16 bases left between them. Per the germline V gene, CDR1 is SQVTM and CDR2 is ANQGSEA. CDR3 nucleotides: TGCAGCGTGGTCTTAGGCCGGGCGGAGACCCAGTACTTC. It translates to CSVVLGRAETQYF.

This clonotype was found many times. The chain recombines TRBV5-1 with TRBJ2-1, with 8 nucleotides matching TRBD2. Germline trimming cut 2 bases from V and 7 bases from J; bases unmatched to any gene: 11. The CDR3 consists of 16 residues. CDR1 and CDR2 from the germline V gene are SGHRS and YFSETQ. The CDR3 region has the DNA TGCGCCAGCAGCTTACCGACGACTAGCGAGCGTAATGAGCAGTTCTTC. Residues: CASSLPTTSERNEQFF.

This clonotype was counted many times. The gene calls are TRBV6-1 and TRBJ2-3; TRBD1 is a possible D gene (5 bases). Looked up from germline, CDR1 is MNHNS and CDR2 is SASEGT. This CDR3 has 11 residues. Trimming shortened V by 8 bases and J by 15 bases, and 18 bases separated the two germline ends. This CDR3 is CASLGGRVRYF. The CDR3 bases are TGTGCCAGCCTCGGTGGCAGGGTTCGCTATTTT.

The chain employs TRBV4-3 and TRBJ1-1, with TRBD1 matching 7 bases. CDR3 length: 19 amino acids. CDR1 and CDR2 from the germline V gene are LGHNA and YSLEER. J was trimmed by 0 bases and V by 1 base; bases with no gene match: 14. As DNA, the CDR3 is TGCGCCAGCAGCCAAGCCCCCTCGATTGACAGGGTGGTGAACACTGAAGCTTTCTTT. Its translation: CASSQAPSIDRVVNTEAFF.

Many counts were recorded for this clonotype. The chain couples TRBV29-1 to TRBJ1-4; TRBD1 is a possible D gene (5 bases). The CDR3 length is 14 residues. Per the germline V gene, CDR1 is SQVTM and CDR2 is ANQGSEA. V dropped 5 bases and J dropped 11 bases, with 21 bases sitting between them. The CDR3 is CSVTRDSRKGKLFF. The CDR3 region has the DNA TGCAGCGTTACAAGGGACTCCCGAAAGGGGAAACTGTTTTTT. The whole variable domain, remainder taken from reference TRBV29-1 and TRBJ1-4, is SAVISQKPSRDICQRGTSLTIQCQVDSQVTMMFWYRQQPGQSLTLIATANQGSEATYESGFVIDKFPISRPNLTFSTLTVSNMSPEDSSIYLCSVTRDSRKGKLFFGSGTQLSVL.

The chain has TRBV24-1 and TRBJ1-5; a possible D gene is TRBD1 (5 bases). Germline-derived CDR1 and CDR2 are KGHDR and SFDVKD. Between the trimmed V and J ends, which lost 5 bases and 3 bases, there was a span of 13 bases. The CDR3 length is 15 residues. The CDR3: CATSARGEANQPQHF. The DNA of the CDR3 is TGTGCCACCAGTGCCCGGGGCGAAGCCAATCAGCCCCAGCATTTT.

The rearrangement links TRBV20-1 to TRBJ2-5, with TRBD2 identical over 11 bases. The CDR3 loop spans 15 amino acids. V gave up 5 bases and J gave up 14 bases; unmatched junction bases: 19. CDR1 is DFQATT and CDR2 is SNEGSKA in the germline V gene (reference sequence). CDR3 amino acids: CSARSIGLAGTPTYF. The CDR3 DNA sequence: TGCAGTGCTCGGTCGATAGGACTAGCGGGCACGCCGACCTACTTC.

This clonotype was seen only a few times. V usage is TRBV6-1 and J usage is TRBJ2-1, with D unclear. V lost 7 bases and J 4 bases, leaving 5 bases between the germline ends. Germline lookup yields CDR1 MNHNS and CDR2 SASEGT. The CDR3 contains 11 residues. CDR3 amino acids: CASKQYNEQFF. The CDR3 region has the DNA TGTGCCAGCAAGCAATACAATGAGCAGTTCTTC.

This clonotype occurred a few times. The rearrangement links TRBV18 to TRBJ1-5; TRBD1 agrees at 8 bases. The CDR3 sequence is 16 residues long. The V gene end was trimmed by 5 bases and the J gene end by 3 bases; junction bases not matched to a gene: 9. The germline V gene encodes CDR1 KGHSH and CDR2 LQKENI. CDR3 bases: TGTGCCAGCTCATCAAAAACAGGGGGAAACAATCAGCCCCAGCATTTT. Amino acid sequence: CASSSKTGGNNQPQHF.

In its sample, this clonotype was seen a few times. The chain combines TRBV6-5 with TRBJ2-7; TRBD2 matches 7 bases. The V gene's germline CDR1 is MNHEY and CDR2 SVGAGI. CDR3 length equals 15 residues. V dropped 3 bases and J dropped 2; count of bases not matched to a gene: 7. For the CDR3, the DNA is TGTGCCAGCAGTTATACGTGGGAGGGCCCCTACGAGCAGTACTTC. Encoded protein: CASSYTWEGPYEQYF.

V gene TRBV5-1 combines with J gene TRBJ2-1, with unresolved D. In germline, CDR1 is SGHRS, CDR2 YFSETQ. Trimming left V 1 base short and J 4 bases short, with 12 bases between. The CDR3 has 15 residues. The CDR3 reads CASSLRPTSYNEQFF. The CDR3 DNA follows: TGCGCCAGCAGCTTGAGACCCACCTCATACAATGAGCAGTTCTTC.

The chain carries TRBV6-5 and TRBJ2-7, with 11 nucleotides matching TRBD2. Germline V lookup: CDR1 MNHEY, CDR2 SVGAGI. V lost 0 bases and J lost 0; bases outside the gene matches: 4. This CDR3 comprises 17 residues. The CDR3 DNA follows: TGTGCCAGCAGTTACTCGGGGACTAGCGGACCCTCCTACGAGCAGTACTTC. Amino acid sequence: CASSYSGTSGPSYEQYF.

The rearrangement joins TRBV18 to TRBJ1-1; 7 bases are a match to TRBD1. This CDR3 has 14 amino acids. Unmatched junction bases numbered 5, after V lost 6 bases and J lost 1 base. Germline CDR1 KGHSH, CDR2 LQKENI. The CDR3 DNA reads TGTGCCAGCTCGCAAAACAGGGGGAACACTGAAGCTTTCTTT. Translated: CASSQNRGNTEAFF. The whole variable domain, remainder taken from reference TRBV18 and TRBJ1-1, is NAGVMQNPRHLVRRRGQEARLRCSPMKGHSHVYWYRQLPEEGLKFMVYLQKENIIDESGMPKERFSAEFPKEGPSILRIQQVVRGDSAAYFCASSQNRGNTEAFFGQGTRLTVV.

There are a few counts of this clonotype. The V gene is TRBV14, the J gene TRBJ2-2; 9 bases map to TRBD1. Trimming took 4 bases from V and 5 from J; bases not matched to a gene: 5. The CDR3 has 15 residues. Germline-derived CDR1 and CDR2 are SGHDN and FVKESK. CDR3 nucleotide sequence: TGTGCCAGCAGCCCTCCGGGGACAGGGACCGGGGAGCTGTTTTTT. Amino acid sequence: CASSPPGTGTGELFF. Using reference TRBV14 and TRBJ2-2 for the parts outside the CDR3, the full variable domain is EAGVTQFPSHSVIEKGQTVTLRCDPISGHDNLYWYRRVMGKEIKFLLHFVKESKQDESGMPNNRFLAERTGGTYSTLKVQPAELEDSGVYFCASSPPGTGTGELFFGEGSRLTVL.

This clonotype occurred many times. The CDR3 spells CSASGLAGGGTGELFF. The CDR3, as DNA: TGCAGTGCTAGTGGACTAGCGGGAGGTGGGACCGGGGAGCTGTTTTTT. This sequence joins TRBV20-1 and TRBJ2-2; 14 nucleotides line up with TRBD2. Per the germline V gene, CDR1 is DFQATT and CDR2 is SNEGSKA (reference sequence). V dropped 3 bases and J dropped 5; count of bases not matched to a gene: 5. CDR3 length: 16 amino acids.

The chain recombines TRBV25-1 with TRBJ1-4; D remains unclear. V lost 1 base, J lost 4 bases, and 7 bases lay in between. The CDR3 loop spans 14 amino acids. The germline CDR1 and CDR2 sequences are MGHDK and SYGVNS. Here the CDR3 DNA reads TGTGCCAGCAGTGAATTCGGAAGTAATGAAAAACTGTTTTTT. As protein: CASSEFGSNEKLFF.

Many counts were recorded for this clonotype. The rearrangement uses TRBV20-1 and TRBJ2-7, with TRBD2 matching 7 bases. CDR3 length equals 13 residues. Germline CDR1 and CDR2: DFQATT and SNEGSKA (reference sequence). After removal of 5 bases from V and 2 bases from J, the junction contained 6 bases not matched to a gene. For the CDR3, the DNA is TGCAGTGCTCAGGTTGGGGGGGCCTACGAGCAGTACTTC. It yields the protein CSAQVGGAYEQYF.

The chain has TRBV29-1 and TRBJ2-5; 9 positions match TRBD2. This CDR3 has 14 residues. Germline trimming cut 0 bases from V and 13 bases from J; bases unmatched to any gene: 12. CDR1 and CDR2 (germline): SQVTM, ANQGSEA. The CDR3: CSVEEGNSGGHPYF. The CDR3 DNA follows: TGCAGCGTTGAAGAGGGCAATAGCGGGGGCCACCCGTACTTC.

Ten or more counts support this clonotype. The chain employs TRBV7-2 and TRBJ2-3, with 11 bases that match TRBD2. From germline, CDR1 is SGHTA and CDR2 FQGNSA. This CDR3 is built from 17 residues. V shed 2 bases and J 6 bases; nucleotides not matched to a gene: 10. CDR3 DNA: TGTGCCAGCAGCTTACCCACTAGCGGGAGTCTACGGGATACGCAGTATTTT. Translation: CASSLPTSGSLRDTQYF.

For the CDR3, the DNA is TGTGCCAGCAGTGACTCTAGCGGGGGGATAGATACGCAGTATTTT. As protein: CASSDSSGGIDTQYF. The gene calls are TRBV6-4 and TRBJ2-3; TRBD2 agrees at 10 bases. The CDR3 has 15 amino acids. Trimming removed 0 bases from V and 5 bases from J; junction bases left unmatched: 2. CDR1 MRHNA and CDR2 SNTAGT come from the germline V gene.

This clonotype has at least ten counts. The J gene is TRBJ2-1, the V gene TRBV12-3 or TRBV12-4; D unresolved. There are 12 residues in the CDR3. V dropped 6 bases and J dropped 12 bases, with 15 bases sitting between them. The CDR3 nucleotides read TGTGCCAGCAGGCTGGACCAGCCTGGGCAGTTCTTC. It is translated as CASRLDQPGQFF.

This clonotype came up many times. The chain carries TRBV19 and TRBJ1-2, with D maybe TRBD1 (5 bases). V lost 9 bases, J lost 5 bases, and 16 bases lay in between. CDR3 length: 13 amino acids. From germline, CDR1 is LNHDA and CDR2 SQIVND (reference sequence). Here the CDR3 reads CASDRDVGYGYTF. Here the CDR3 DNA reads TGTGCCAGCGACCGGGACGTAGGGTATGGCTACACCTTC.

This clonotype has just a few counts. CDR3 sequence reads: CASSGGNEQFF. In DNA, the CDR3 is TGTGCCAGTAGTGGCGGGAATGAGCAGTTCTTC. V usage is TRBV19 and J usage is TRBJ2-1; tentatively, D is TRBD2 (5 bases). Germline-derived CDR1 and CDR2 are LNHDA and SQIVND (reference sequence). With 5 bases removed from V and 7 bases from J, the gap between germline ends came to 6 bases. The CDR3 length is 11 residues.

A single count supports this clonotype. The gene calls are TRBV20-1 and TRBJ2-3; 8 bases map to TRBD2. After removal of 6 bases from V and 4 bases from J, the junction contained 15 bases not matched to a gene. The CDR3 contains 16 residues. Germline CDR1 DFQATT, CDR2 SNEGSKA (reference sequence). This CDR3 is CSAVNPGLGNSDTQYF. DNA of the CDR3: TGCAGTGCAGTCAATCCGGGACTAGGGAACTCAGATACGCAGTATTTT.

Many counts were recorded for this clonotype. This chain links TRBV6-6 with TRBJ2-3; D unclear. The CDR3 totals 14 residues. Germline CDR1 and CDR2: MNHNY and SVGAGI (reference sequence). V lost 6 bases, J lost 0 bases, and 10 bases lay in between. CDR3 sequence reads: CASSPSVSTDTQYF. CDR3 sequence (DNA): TGTGCCAGCAGCCCGAGCGTTAGCACAGATACGCAGTATTTT.

The sample holds many counts of this clonotype. The chain carries TRBV5-1 and TRBJ2-1; 7 positions match TRBD1. Germline-derived CDR1 and CDR2 are SGHRS and YFSETQ. With 4 bases clipped from V and 6 bases from J, the junction kept 1 base outside the gene matches. The CDR3 loop spans 12 amino acids. Here the CDR3 reads CASSEGANEQFF. The DNA of the CDR3 is TGCGCCAGCAGCGAGGGGGCCAATGAGCAGTTCTTC.

The chain employs TRBV5-5 and TRBJ1-3, with D unclear. The germline gives CDR1 SGHKS, CDR2 YYEKEE (reference sequence). Trimming pared 4 bases from V and 4 bases from J, leaving 18 bases between. This CDR3 comprises 16 residues. The CDR3 loop reads CASSLKVREGGNTIYF. The CDR3 nucleotides are TGTGCCAGCAGCCTTAAAGTTCGAGAGGGCGGAAACACCATATATTTT.